This T cell receptor (beta chain) was recorded in a study of blood T cells in healthy people across ages (dated by TCRdb to 2014 to 2015). In terms of the full investigation: In model experiments, template switching captured about one uniquely barcoded TCR beta cDNA molecule for every two T cells. Age-related changes in TCR beta repertoire diversity were measured in the study by deep sequencing normalized with unique cDNA molecular identifiers. Four age groups were formed from the donors: young (average about 15 years), middle-aged (more than 35), aged (62) and long-lived (about 80). Two additional independent replicas of 1 million unique cDNA reads from the same blood draw were analyzed for two donors (one aged 18 to 30 and one aged 80 or older).

The 35 to 40 donors, aged roughly 6 to 90 years, were systemically healthy Caucasian individuals from Russia. Each donor gave ten milliliters of peripheral blood, drawn into EDTA-treated Vacutainer tubes. Ficoll-Paque density-gradient centrifugation was used to isolate PBMCs, with at least 7 million obtained per sample. Total RNA was extracted from PBMCs with Trizol reagent, with at least 6 micrograms obtained per sample. Naive CD45RAhigh/CD27high T cell percentages were measured by flow cytometry on a PBMC aliquot from every donor. Paper-wide results and their limitations: As age increased, observed TCR beta diversity per million T cells dropped in a roughly linear way, and a significant reduction was already evident by age about 40. Because donor CMV infection status was unknown, age-related changes in expanded clonotypes were potentially confounded. Because profiling used bulk unsorted PBMCs, naive and antigen-experienced compartments could not be compared conclusively. Observed TCR beta diversity correlated strongly with the percentage of naive T cells measured by flow cytometry. Estimates of total diversity from one million sequenced T cells were regarded as lower bounds and underestimates. Compared with the aged group, the long-lived group had more naive CD4+ T cells, fewer expanded clones and increased TCR diversity, a pattern suggesting age selection.

This clonotype was found a few times. The clone's antigen remains unknown. The input lacks base qualities; no much larger clone sits a single base away. The protocol used for the library was 5' RACE. Instrument on record: Illumina HiSeq 2500. A second PCR of about 6 to 11 cycles was performed with a sample-barcoded 5' primer and a J-beta primer mix. A template-switch 5' adaptor carrying 12 random nucleotides introduced a unique molecular identifier onto each TCR beta cDNA molecule. Each sample yielded at least 2.5 million CDR3-containing paired-end reads. The Mint cDNA synthesis kit, primed by a TRBC-specific oligonucleotide, was used to synthesize first-strand cDNA from all RNA. After uracil-DNA glycosylase treatment, a first 18-cycle PCR used universal primers M1SS and BC2_uni_R on all cDNA. The study's own analysis went as follows. For normalization, 1 million high-quality reads, each with a distinct molecular identifier, were randomly selected from each sample. Reads with shared molecular identifiers were discarded instead of being binned into consensus sequences. MiTCR, set to a Q25 quality threshold and the strictest error-elimination algorithm, was used for CDR3 identification, clonotype clustering and error correction. A nonparametric unseen species model with Euler transformation was used to estimate a lower bound on total TCR beta diversity. TCRdb reprocessed the public reads (quality trimming at Q25 with fastp, clone calling with MiXCR) and kept in-frame beta chains. Rows merge per CDR3 protein into single entries with the most common DNA and genes. These V and J calls derive from TCRdb rather than the authors' analysis. Within this sample are around 780,000 distinct CDR3 sequences, with about 26% of them counted one time only. The ten top clones hold around 3% of the sample.

The cysteine opens and the phenylalanine closes a CDR3 of 16 amino acids. Just CDR3 DNA is preserved here, 48 bases in frame from base 1. V sheds 0 bases and J sheds 0 bases, leaving 9 bases between their ends. From the germline V gene (reference sequence), CDR1 is LGHDT and CDR2 is YNNKEL. These same records also appear under a second study, on T cells of mothers and their children. Taken from the second paper: Nine systemically healthy Caucasian individuals served as donors, namely three mothers together with their six children. cDNA synthesis used all of the extracted RNA, with approximately 1.6 ug of RNA in each 15 ul reaction. In the second PCR, the M1S primer introduced both the sample barcodes and 2-4 random nucleotides. Each mother yielded over 9.5 million TCR beta CDR3 reads and each child 3 million to 3.5 million reads. TCR recombination output is similarly shaped by thymic selection in related and unrelated pairs, with a minor effect exerted by inherited differences. Normalized repertoire overlap in related mother-child pairs was always slightly higher than in unrelated mother-child pairs, but the difference was never significant. Persistent microchimeric T cell clones were not detected, at a sensitivity of about 100 clones per million clonotypes. Deep NGS was used in the study to compare the TCR beta repertoires of mothers and children and to look for features that separate related mother-child pairs from unrelated individuals. On average, the children were roughly 11 +/- 4 years old, while the mothers were approximately 40 +/- 4 years old. Libraries were sequenced on Illumina HiSeq 2000 with 100+100 nt paired-end reads after adapter ligation with NEBNext reagents. Mother and child libraries were prepared a month apart and sequenced in separate runs to prevent cross-contamination. Each donor had between about 450,000 and 2,300,000 distinct TCR beta clonotypes identified. Naive TCR beta clonotypes were estimated from low-frequency clonotypes matched to each donor's FACS-determined naive share, without sorting.

The sequenced material came from blood. This sequence was found in a boy aged 5 to 17 in good health. The chain links TRBV3-1 with TRBJ2-1, with the D gene uncertain. The CDR3 corresponds to CASSQDTDISYNEQFF. The sequence in DNA is TGTGCCAGCAGCCAAGATACCGATATCTCCTACAATGAGCAGTTCTTC.